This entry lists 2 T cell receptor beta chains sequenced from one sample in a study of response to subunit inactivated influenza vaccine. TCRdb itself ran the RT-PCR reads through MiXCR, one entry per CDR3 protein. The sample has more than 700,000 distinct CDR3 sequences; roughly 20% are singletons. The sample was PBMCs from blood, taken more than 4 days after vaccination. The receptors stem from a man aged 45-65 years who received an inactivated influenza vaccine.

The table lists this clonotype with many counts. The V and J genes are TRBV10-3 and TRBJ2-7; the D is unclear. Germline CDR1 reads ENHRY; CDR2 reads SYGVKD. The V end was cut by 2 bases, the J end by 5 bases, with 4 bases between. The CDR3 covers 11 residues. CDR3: CAISELDEQYF. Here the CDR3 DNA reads TGTGCCATCAGTGAGCTGGACGAGCAGTACTTC.

For the CDR3, the DNA is TGTGCCAGCACCCGGACAGGGGGGACCTCTGGGGCCAACGTCCTGACTTTC. It specifies CASTRTGGTSGANVLTF. This chain links TRBV6-1 with TRBJ2-6; 10 bases map to TRBD1. This CDR3 is built from 17 residues. V dropped 7 bases and J dropped 0; count of bases not matched to a gene: 6. Germline CDR1 reads MNHNS; CDR2 reads SASEGT.